This is a list of T cell receptor beta chains from one sample in a study of T cell responses to AZD1222 COVID-19 vaccine. Sequencing used immunoSEQ multiplex PCR; TCRdb keeps in-frame clones, though not all of them. The sample shows around 180,000 clones, around 87% of them seen only once. The sample in question was peripheral blood, obtained on day 0 of MenACWY control vaccination. Receptors originate from an adult in good health. CDR3s include the opening cysteine and the closing phenylalanine or tryptophan. A D gene is named only where the DNA matches it firmly. Not every row has a clone size; where given, it reads once, few, many or a size class.

>TRBD2|TRBJ2-1|TRBV11-3|once
CASSLGGLAGVFSYNEQFF
TGTGCCAGCAGCTTAGGCGGACTAGCGGGAGTATTCTCCTACAATGAGCAGTTCTTC
>-|TRBJ2-1|TRBV29-1|-
CSVEADWPAEQFF
TGCAGCGTTGAAGCCGACTGGCCCGCTGAGCAGTTCTTC
>TRBD1|TRBJ2-2|TRBV10-1|-
CASGADRENTGELFF
TGCGCCAGCGGAGCGGACAGGGAGAACACCGGGGAGCTGTTTTTT
>-|TRBJ1-4|TRBV14|-
CASSRRGRVPNEKLFF
TGTGCCAGCAGCCGGAGGGGCCGGGTACCTAATGAAAAACTGTTTTTT
>TRBD2|TRBJ2-1|TRBV24-1|-
CATSDPAAGLAGVEQFF
TGTGCCACCAGTGACCCCGCTGCGGGACTAGCGGGAGTTGAGCAGTTCTTC
>-|TRBJ2-7|TRBV6-1|-
CASSEGEPLHYEQYF
TGTGCCAGCAGTGAAGGTGAGCCCCTACACTACGAGCAGTACTTC
>-|TRBJ2-2|TRBV3-1/TRBV3-2|-
CASSQVYATEVLPNTGELFF
TGTGCCAGCAGCCAAGTATACGCGACAGAGGTTCTTCCGAACACCGGGGAGCTGTTTTTT
>TRBD1|TRBJ1-5|TRBV2|-
CASSTQGYQPQHF
TGTGCCAGCAGTACACAGGGGTATCAGCCCCAGCATTTT
>-|TRBJ2-7|TRBV7-8|-
CASRLDTISYEQYF
TGTGCCAGCAGACTCGACACCATCTCCTACGAGCAGTACTTC
>TRBD2|TRBJ2-7|TRBV6-1|-
CASSEGAGGTYEQYF
TGTGCCAGCAGTGAAGGGGCGGGAGGAACCTACGAGCAGTACTTC
>-|TRBJ2-1|TRBV4-3|-
CASSQGQAVLYNEQFF
TGCGCCAGCAGCCAAGGCCAGGCCGTCCTCTACAATGAGCAGTTCTTC
>-|TRBJ2-7|TRBV18|-
CASSPDYEQYF
TGTGCCAGCTCACCCGACTACGAGCAGTACTTC
>-|TRBJ2-5|TRBV6-2/TRBV6-3|once
CASTPAGWETQYF
TGTGCCAGCACCCCGGCAGGGTGGGAGACCCAGTACTTC
>TRBD2|TRBJ2-3|TRBV9|once
CASSDSGRVADTQYF
TGTGCCAGCAGCGATAGCGGGAGGGTGGCAGATACGCAGTATTTT
>TRBD1|TRBJ2-1|TRBV19|-
CASSDRTGYNEQFF
TGTGCCAGTAGTGACCGGACAGGGTACAATGAGCAGTTCTTC
>-|TRBJ1-1|TRBV6-1|-
CASSELGRAFF
TGTGCCAGCAGTGAATTGGGTAGGGCTTTCTTT
>-|TRBJ2-3|TRBV20-1|few
CSATTSNTQYF
TGCAGTGCTACCACTAGTAATACGCAGTATTTT
>TRBD1|TRBJ2-3|TRBV12-3/TRBV12-4|-
CASVQGATDTQYF
TGTGCCAGCGTACAGGGGGCCACAGATACGCAGTATTTT
>-|TRBJ2-6|TRBV27|-
CASSLSQAGANVLTF
TGTGCCAGCAGTTTATCTCAGGCTGGGGCCAACGTCCTGACTTTC
>-|TRBJ1-3|TRBV28|-
CASSFSSGNTIYF
TGTGCCAGCAGTTTTAGCTCTGGAAACACCATATATTTT
>TRBD2|TRBJ2-1|TRBV25-1|-
CASSDRLAGSYNEQFF
TGTGCCAGCAGTGACCGACTAGCGGGCTCCTACAATGAGCAGTTCTTC
>-|TRBJ1-2|TRBV5-4|-
CASSLAPYGYTF
TGTGCCAGCAGCTTGGCCCCTTATGGCTACACCTTC
>-|TRBJ1-1|TRBV6-5|-
CASSYAGGTEAFF
TGTGCCAGCAGTTACGCGGGAGGCACTGAAGCTTTCTTT
>-|TRBJ1-1|TRBV4-1|-
CASSQYLLSSTNTEAFF
TGCGCCAGCAGCCAATATCTGTTGAGCAGCACGAACACTGAAGCTTTCTTT
>-|TRBJ2-5|TRBV30|-
CAWSVRLGETQYF
TGTGCCTGGAGTGTCCGGCTTGGGGAGACCCAGTACTTC
>-|TRBJ2-3|TRBV7-9|once
CASSQADGYTDTQYF
TGTGCCAGCAGCCAAGCAGACGGATACACAGATACGCAGTATTTT
>-|TRBJ2-7|TRBV9|-
CASGSAYEQYF
TGTGCCAGCGGTAGCGCATACGAGCAGTACTTC
>TRBD1|TRBJ2-7|TRBV28|-
CASSRFRGQGASYEQYF
TGTGCCAGCAGTCGATTCCGGGGCCAGGGGGCGTCCTACGAGCAGTACTTC
>-|TRBJ1-3|TRBV23-1|-
CASSLRQSPGNTIYF
TGCGCCAGCAGTCTTCGGCAGTCACCTGGAAACACCATATATTTT
>-|TRBJ1-1|TRBV7-3|-
CASSLNAAGGTEAFF
TGTGCCAGCAGCTTAAATGCCGCGGGGGGCACTGAAGCTTTCTTT
>-|TRBJ1-1|TRBV12-3/TRBV12-4|few
CASNLIGVGAFF
TGTGCCAGCAACCTCATTGGGGTCGGAGCTTTCTTT
>-|TRBJ1-2|TRBV11-2|-
CASSPGPNYGYTF
TGTGCCAGCAGCCCGGGGCCGAACTATGGCTACACCTTC
>TRBD2|TRBJ2-2|TRBV10-1|once
CANGLAGGGELFF
TGCGCCAACGGACTAGCGGGGGGCGGGGAGCTGTTTTTT
>-|TRBJ1-6|TRBV6-5|few
CASMVGDRDNSPLHF
TGTGCCAGCATGGTGGGGGACCGAGATAATTCACCCCTCCACTTT
>-|TRBJ1-6|TRBV11-2|-
CASSALNSPLHF
TGTGCCAGCAGCGCCCTCAATTCACCCCTCCACTTT
>-|TRBJ2-5|TRBV7-2|few
CASSLRQGAYQETQYF
TGTGCCAGCAGCTTAAGGCAGGGAGCCTACCAAGAGACCCAGTACTTC
>-|TRBJ2-1|TRBV7-2|-
CASISTWDNEQFF
TGTGCCAGCATCTCTACCTGGGACAATGAGCAGTTCTTC
>-|TRBJ2-2|TRBV9|-
CASSVAGVNTGELFF
TGTGCCAGCAGCGTAGCAGGGGTCAACACCGGGGAGCTGTTTTTT
>-|TRBJ1-4|TRBV28|-
CASTLTQSTNEKLFF
TGTGCCAGCACCTTAACACAATCAACTAATGAAAAACTGTTTTTT
>-|TRBJ2-3|TRBV6-2/TRBV6-3|-
CASSTGSTDTQYF
TGTGCCAGCAGTACGGGTTCCACAGATACGCAGTATTTT
>TRBD1|TRBJ1-2|TRBV5-4|-
CASSWRTGADYGYTF
TGTGCCAGCAGCTGGAGGACAGGGGCCGACTATGGCTACACCTTC
>-|TRBJ1-1|TRBV11-2|-
CASSLDGGVDPEAFF
TGTGCCAGCAGCTTAGACGGGGGGGTGGATCCTGAAGCTTTCTTT
>TRBD1|TRBJ2-7|TRBV13|-
CASSSGQGKYEQYF
TGTGCCAGCAGCTCAGGACAGGGGAAGTACGAGCAGTACTTC
>-|TRBJ2-1|TRBV3-1/TRBV3-2|-
CASSHSRPGQNEQFF
TGTGCCAGCAGCCACAGCAGGCCCGGGCAGAATGAGCAGTTCTTC
>-|TRBJ1-1|TRBV7-8|-
CASSFDLQGQTEAFF
TGTGCCAGCAGCTTTGATCTGCAGGGGCAGACTGAAGCTTTCTTT
>TRBD1|TRBJ1-3|TRBV10-2|few
CASSAGTGLFGTSGNTIYF
TGCGCCAGCAGTGCCGGGACAGGGTTATTTGGTACCTCTGGAAACACCATATATTTT
>TRBD1|TRBJ1-6|TRBV9|-
CASRGDSRNSPLHF
TGTGCCAGCAGGGGGGACAGTAGGAATTCACCCCTCCACTTT
>-|TRBJ1-3|TRBV5-6|-
CASSFGGDTIYF
TGTGCCAGCAGCTTTGGGGGAGACACCATATATTTT
>-|TRBJ2-7|TRBV30|-
CAWSPGGGRAYEQYF
TGTGCCTGGAGTCCAGGTGGGGGCAGGGCCTACGAGCAGTACTTC